This T cell receptor (beta chain) originates from a study of control samples from healthy donors and cancer patients. The CDR3 is 13 amino acids. V shed 7 bases, J shed 1 base, and the junction held 4 bases outside the gene matches. The germline gives CDR1 GTSNPN, CDR2 SVGIG (reference sequence). Libraries were prepared by immunoSEQ multiplex PCR; TCRdb keeps only in-frame clonotypes and omits some of them. The sample records about 48,000 clones, 93% being singletons. This TCR was sampled from a woman between 50 and 59 years old with head and neck cancer. The V and J genes are TRBV30 and TRBJ2-3, with 8 nucleotides matching TRBD1. Sample: PBMCs. The CDR3 DNA reads as TGTGCCTCGACAGGGGTAGGCACAGATACGCAGTATTTT. Protein: CASTGVGTDTQYF.